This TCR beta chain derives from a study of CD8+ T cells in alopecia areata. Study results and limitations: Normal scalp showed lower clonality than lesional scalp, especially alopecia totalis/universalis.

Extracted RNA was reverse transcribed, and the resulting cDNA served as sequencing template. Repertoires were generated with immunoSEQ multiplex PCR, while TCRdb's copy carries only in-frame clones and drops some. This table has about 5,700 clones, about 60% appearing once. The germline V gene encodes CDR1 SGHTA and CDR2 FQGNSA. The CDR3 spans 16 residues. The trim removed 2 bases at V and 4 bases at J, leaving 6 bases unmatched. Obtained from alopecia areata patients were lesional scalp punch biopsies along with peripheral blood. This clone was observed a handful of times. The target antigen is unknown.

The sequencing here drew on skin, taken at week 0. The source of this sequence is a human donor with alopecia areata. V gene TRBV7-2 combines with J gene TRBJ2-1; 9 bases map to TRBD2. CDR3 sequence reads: CASSLRGTSQYNEQFF. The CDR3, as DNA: TGTGCCAGCAGCTTACGGGGGACTAGCCAATACAATGAGCAGTTCTTC.